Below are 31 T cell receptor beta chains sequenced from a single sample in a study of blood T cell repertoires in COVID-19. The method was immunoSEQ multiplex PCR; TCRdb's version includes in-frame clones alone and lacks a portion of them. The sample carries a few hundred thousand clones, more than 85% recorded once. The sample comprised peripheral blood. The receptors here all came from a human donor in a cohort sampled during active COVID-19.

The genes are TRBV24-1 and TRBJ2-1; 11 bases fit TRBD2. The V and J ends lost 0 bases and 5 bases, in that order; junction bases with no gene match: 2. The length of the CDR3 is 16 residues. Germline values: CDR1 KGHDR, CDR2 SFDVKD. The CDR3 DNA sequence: TGTGCCACCAGTGATTTGACTAGCGGGGGACACAATGAGCAGTTCTTC. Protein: CATSDLTSGGHNEQFF.

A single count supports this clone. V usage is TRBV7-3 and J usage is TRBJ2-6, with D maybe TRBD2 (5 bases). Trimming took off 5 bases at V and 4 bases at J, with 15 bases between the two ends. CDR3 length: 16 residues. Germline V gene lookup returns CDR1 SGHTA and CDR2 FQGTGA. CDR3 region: CASSEGSSSGANVLTF. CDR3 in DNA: TGTGCCAGCAGCGAGGGCTCTAGTTCCGGGGCCAACGTCCTGACTTTC.

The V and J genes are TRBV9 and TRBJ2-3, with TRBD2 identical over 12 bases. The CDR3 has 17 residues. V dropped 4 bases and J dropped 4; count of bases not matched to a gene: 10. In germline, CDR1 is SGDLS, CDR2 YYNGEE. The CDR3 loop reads CASSMPSSGGAPDTQYF. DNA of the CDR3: TGTGCCAGCAGCATGCCCTCTAGCGGGGGGGCCCCAGATACGCAGTATTTT.

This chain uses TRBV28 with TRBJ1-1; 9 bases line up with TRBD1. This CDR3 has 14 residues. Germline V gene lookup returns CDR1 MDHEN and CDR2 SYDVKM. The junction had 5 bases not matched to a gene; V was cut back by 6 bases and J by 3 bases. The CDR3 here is CASRDTGGHTEAFF. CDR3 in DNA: TGTGCCAGCAGGGACACAGGGGGCCACACTGAAGCTTTCTTT.

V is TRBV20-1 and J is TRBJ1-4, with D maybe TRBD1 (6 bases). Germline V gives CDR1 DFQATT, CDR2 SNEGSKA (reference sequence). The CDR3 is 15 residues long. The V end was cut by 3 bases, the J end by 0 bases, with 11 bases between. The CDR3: CSASLGAPTNEKLFF. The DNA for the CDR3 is TGCAGTGCTAGTTTGGGGGCTCCAACTAATGAAAAACTGTTTTTT.

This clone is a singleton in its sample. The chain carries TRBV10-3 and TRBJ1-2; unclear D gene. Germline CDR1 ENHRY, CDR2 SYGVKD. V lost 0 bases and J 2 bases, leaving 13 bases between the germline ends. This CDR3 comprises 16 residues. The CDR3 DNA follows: TGTGCCATCAGTGAGTCGGCGGTAGGCAGAAACTATGGCTACACCTTC. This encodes CAISESAVGRNYGYTF.

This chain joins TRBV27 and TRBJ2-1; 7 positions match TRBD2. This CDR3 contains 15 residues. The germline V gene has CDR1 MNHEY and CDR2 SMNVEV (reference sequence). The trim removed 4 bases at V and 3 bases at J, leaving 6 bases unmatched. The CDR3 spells CASSSGLAGYNEQFF. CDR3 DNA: TGTGCCAGCAGTTCCGGATTAGCGGGCTACAATGAGCAGTTCTTC.

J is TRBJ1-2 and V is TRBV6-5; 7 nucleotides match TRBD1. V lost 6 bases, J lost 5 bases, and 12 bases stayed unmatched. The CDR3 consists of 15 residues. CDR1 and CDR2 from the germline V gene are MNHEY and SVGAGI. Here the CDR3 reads CASSRGGTDPYGYTF. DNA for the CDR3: TGTGCCAGCAGCCGCGGCGGGACAGACCCTTATGGCTACACCTTC.

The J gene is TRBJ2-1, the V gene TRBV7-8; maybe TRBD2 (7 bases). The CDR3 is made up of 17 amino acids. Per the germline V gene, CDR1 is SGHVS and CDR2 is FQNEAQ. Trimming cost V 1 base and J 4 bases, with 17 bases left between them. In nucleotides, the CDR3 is TGTGCCAGCAGCTTAGACAGAGGGGGACTACCTTACAATGAGCAGTTCTTC. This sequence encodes CASSLDRGGLPYNEQFF.

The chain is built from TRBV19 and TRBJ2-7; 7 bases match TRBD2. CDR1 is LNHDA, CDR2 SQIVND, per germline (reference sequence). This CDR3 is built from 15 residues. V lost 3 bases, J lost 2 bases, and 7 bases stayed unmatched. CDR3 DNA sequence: TGTGCCAGTAGTATGGGAGGGTTCGGAACCTACGAGCAGTACTTC. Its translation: CASSMGGFGTYEQYF. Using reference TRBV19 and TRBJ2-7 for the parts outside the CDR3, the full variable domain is DGGITQSPKYLFRKEGQNVTLSCEQNLNHDAMYWYRQDPGQGLRLIYYSQIVNDFQKGDIAEGYSVSREKKESFPLTVTSAQKNPTAFYLCASSMGGFGTYEQYFGPGTRLTVT.

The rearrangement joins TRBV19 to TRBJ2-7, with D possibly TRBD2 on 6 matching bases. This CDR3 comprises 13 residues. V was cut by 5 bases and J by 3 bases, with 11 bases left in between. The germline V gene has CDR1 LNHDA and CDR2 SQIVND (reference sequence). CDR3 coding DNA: TGTGCCAGTAGTCCGGGAGTGGACTACGAGCAGTACTTC. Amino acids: CASSPGVDYEQYF.

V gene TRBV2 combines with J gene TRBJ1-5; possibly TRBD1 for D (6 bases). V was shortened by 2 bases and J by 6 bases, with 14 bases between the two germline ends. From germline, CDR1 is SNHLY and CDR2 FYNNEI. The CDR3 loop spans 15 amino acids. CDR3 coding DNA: TGTGCCAGCAGTGAATCTACAGGGAGATTTCAGCCCCAGCATTTT. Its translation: CASSESTGRFQPQHF.

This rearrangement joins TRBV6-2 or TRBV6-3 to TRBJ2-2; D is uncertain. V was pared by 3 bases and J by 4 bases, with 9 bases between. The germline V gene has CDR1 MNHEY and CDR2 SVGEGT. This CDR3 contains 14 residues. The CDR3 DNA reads TGTGCCAGCAGTTATTCCCAGTCCACCGGGGAGCTGTTTTTT. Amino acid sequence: CASSYSQSTGELFF.

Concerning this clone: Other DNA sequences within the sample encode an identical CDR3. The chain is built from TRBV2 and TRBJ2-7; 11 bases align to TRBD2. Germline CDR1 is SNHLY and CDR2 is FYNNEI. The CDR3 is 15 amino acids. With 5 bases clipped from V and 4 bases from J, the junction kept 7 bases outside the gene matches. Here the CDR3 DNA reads TGTGCCAGCAGTCTACGACTAGCGGGGACGTACGAGCAGTACTTC. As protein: CASSLRLAGTYEQYF.

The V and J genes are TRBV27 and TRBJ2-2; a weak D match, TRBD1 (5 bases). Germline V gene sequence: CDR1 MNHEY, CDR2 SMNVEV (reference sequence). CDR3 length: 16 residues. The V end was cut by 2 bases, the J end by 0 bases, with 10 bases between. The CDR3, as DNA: TGTGCCAGCAGTTTAGGTACAGGACCGAACACCGGGGAGCTGTTTTTT. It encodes CASSLGTGPNTGELFF.

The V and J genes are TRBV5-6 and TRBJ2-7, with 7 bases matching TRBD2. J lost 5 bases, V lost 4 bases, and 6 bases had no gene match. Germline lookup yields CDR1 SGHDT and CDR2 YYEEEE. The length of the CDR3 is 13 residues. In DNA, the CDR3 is TGTGCCAGCAGCCAAATTGGGGGGGACGAGCAGTACTTC. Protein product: CASSQIGGDEQYF. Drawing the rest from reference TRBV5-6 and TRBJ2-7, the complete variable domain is DAGVTQSPTHLIKTRGQQVTLRCSPKSGHDTVSWYQQALGQGPQFIFQYYEEEERQRGNFPDRFSGHQFPNYSSELNVNALLLGDSALYLCASSQIGGDEQYFGPGTRLTVT.

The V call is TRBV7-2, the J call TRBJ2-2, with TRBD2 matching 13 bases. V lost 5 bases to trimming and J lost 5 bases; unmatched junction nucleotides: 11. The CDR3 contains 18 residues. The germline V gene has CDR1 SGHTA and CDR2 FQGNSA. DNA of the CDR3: TGTGCCAGCAGCGCAGCCGGGACTAGCGGGGTTCGGACCGGGGAGCTGTTTTTT. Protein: CASSAAGTSGVRTGELFF.

CDR3 nucleotides: TGTGCCAGCAGCCGTCGTTCCGGGACAGGGGAGGTTACGCAGTATTTT. Its translation is CASSRRSGTGEVTQYF. The genes are TRBV27 and TRBJ2-3; 10 bases are shared with TRBD1. With 6 bases clipped from V and 8 bases from J, the junction kept 14 bases outside the gene matches. CDR3 length equals 16 residues. Germline CDR1 and CDR2: MNHEY and SMNVEV (reference sequence).

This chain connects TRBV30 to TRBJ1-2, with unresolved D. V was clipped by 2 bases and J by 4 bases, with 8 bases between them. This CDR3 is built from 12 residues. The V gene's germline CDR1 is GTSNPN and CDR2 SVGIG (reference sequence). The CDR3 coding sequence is TGTGCCTGGAGTCTCTCGGGCTATGGCTACACCTTC. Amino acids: CAWSLSGYGYTF.

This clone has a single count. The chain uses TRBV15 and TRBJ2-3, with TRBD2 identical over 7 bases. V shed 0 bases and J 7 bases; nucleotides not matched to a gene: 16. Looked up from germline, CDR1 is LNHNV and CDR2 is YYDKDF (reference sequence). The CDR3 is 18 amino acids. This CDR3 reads CATSRDYPRPGEGNTQYF. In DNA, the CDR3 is TGTGCCACCAGCAGAGATTATCCGAGGCCCGGGGAGGGAAATACGCAGTATTTT.

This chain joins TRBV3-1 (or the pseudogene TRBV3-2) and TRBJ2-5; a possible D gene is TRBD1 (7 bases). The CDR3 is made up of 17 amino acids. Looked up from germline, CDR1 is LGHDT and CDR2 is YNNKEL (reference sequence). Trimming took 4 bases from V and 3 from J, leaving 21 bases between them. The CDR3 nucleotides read TGTGCCAGCAGCCCCCAGGGGGGAGGCGAGGGAAAAGAGACCCAGTACTTC. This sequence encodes CASSPQGGGEGKETQYF.

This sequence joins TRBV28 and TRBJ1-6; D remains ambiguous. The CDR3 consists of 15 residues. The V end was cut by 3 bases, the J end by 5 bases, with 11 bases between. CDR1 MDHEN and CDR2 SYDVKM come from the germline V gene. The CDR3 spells CASSFEEPDNSPLHF. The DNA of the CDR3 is TGTGCCAGCAGTTTCGAGGAACCTGATAATTCACCCCTCCACTTT.

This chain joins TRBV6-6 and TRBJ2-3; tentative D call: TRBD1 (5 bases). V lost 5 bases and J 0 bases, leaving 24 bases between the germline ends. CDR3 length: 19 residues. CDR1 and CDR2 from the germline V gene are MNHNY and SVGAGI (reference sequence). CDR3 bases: TGTGCCAGCAGTCTCAGGGCGTCCCAAGCGACAGCGAGCACAGATACGCAGTATTTT. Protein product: CASSLRASQATASTDTQYF.

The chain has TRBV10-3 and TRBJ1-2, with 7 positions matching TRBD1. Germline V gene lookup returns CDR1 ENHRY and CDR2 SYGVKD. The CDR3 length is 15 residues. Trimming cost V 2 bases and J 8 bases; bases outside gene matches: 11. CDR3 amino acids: CAISEVGQGVVGYTF. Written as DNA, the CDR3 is TGTGCCATCAGTGAGGTCGGGCAGGGGGTTGTGGGCTACACCTTC.

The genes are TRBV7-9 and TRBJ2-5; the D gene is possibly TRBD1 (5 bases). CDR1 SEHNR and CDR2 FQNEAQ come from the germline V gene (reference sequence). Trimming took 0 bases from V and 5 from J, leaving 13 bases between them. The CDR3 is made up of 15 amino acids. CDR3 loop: CASSLAMGHGETQYF. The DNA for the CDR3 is TGTGCCAGCAGCTTAGCGATGGGGCACGGGGAGACCCAGTACTTC. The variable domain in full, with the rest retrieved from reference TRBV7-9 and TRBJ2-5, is DTGVSQNPRHKITKRGQNVTFRCDPISEHNRLYWYRQTLGQGPEFLTYFQNEAQLEKSRLLSDRFSAERPKGSFSTLEIQRTEQGDSAMYLCASSLAMGHGETQYFGPGTRLLVL.

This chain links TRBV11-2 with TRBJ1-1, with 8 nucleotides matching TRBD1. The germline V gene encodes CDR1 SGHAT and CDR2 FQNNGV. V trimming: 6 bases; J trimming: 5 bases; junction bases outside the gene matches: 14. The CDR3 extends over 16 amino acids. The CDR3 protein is CASRRSGGRGVTEAFF. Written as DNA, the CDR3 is TGTGCCAGCAGGAGATCAGGGGGCCGGGGGGTGACTGAAGCTTTCTTT.

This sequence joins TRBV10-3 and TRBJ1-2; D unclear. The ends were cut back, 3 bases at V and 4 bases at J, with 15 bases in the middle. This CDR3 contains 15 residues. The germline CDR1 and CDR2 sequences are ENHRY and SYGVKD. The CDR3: CAISDVQTTVYGYTF. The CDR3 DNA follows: TGTGCCATCAGTGATGTCCAGACAACCGTCTATGGCTACACCTTC.

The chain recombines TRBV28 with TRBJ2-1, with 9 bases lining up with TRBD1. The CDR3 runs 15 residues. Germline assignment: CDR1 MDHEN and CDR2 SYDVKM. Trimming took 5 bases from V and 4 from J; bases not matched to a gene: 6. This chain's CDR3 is CASSPGQGLYNEQFF. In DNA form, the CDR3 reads TGTGCCAGCAGTCCAGGACAGGGGCTTTACAATGAGCAGTTCTTC.

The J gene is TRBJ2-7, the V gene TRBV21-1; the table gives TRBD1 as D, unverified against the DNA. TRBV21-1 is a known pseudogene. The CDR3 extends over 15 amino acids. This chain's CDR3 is CASSRPLGLSWEQYF. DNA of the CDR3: TGTGCCAGCAGCCGCCCCCTGGGCCTTTCTTGGGAGCAGTACTTC.

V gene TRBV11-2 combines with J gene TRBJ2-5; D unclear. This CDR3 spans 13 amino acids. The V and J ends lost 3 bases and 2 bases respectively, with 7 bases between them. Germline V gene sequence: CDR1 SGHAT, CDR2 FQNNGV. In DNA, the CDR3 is TGTGCCAGCAGCTTGGGCAGGCAAGAGACCCAGTACTTC. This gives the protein CASSLGRQETQYF.

The CDR3 loop reads CASSATEMNTEAFF. The CDR3 bases are TGTGCCAGCAGCGCGACAGAGATGAACACTGAAGCTTTCTTT. J is TRBJ1-1 and V is TRBV6-4; a possible D gene is TRBD1 (5 bases). In germline, CDR1 is MRHNA, CDR2 SNTAGT. Trimming pared 6 bases from V and 0 bases from J, leaving 11 bases between. This CDR3 has 14 amino acids.